This TCR beta chain was sequenced in a study of blood T cell repertoires in COVID-19. V lost 4 bases to trimming and J lost 4 bases; unmatched junction nucleotides: 8. Germline CDR1 reads SEHNR; CDR2 reads FQNEAQ (reference sequence). The CDR3 has 15 residues. Original processing methods: Using reference gene primer amplification, nucleated cell counts were estimated. This table comes from immunoSEQ multiplex PCR, and its TCRdb copy is limited to in-frame clones, with some not included. V and J calls and clone size are as listed in that table; D and trimming were resolved from the DNA. Of about 140,000 clones listed, 76% are singletons.

The sequencing input was peripheral blood. The clonotype was recovered from a woman of 80 years or more with active or convalescent COVID-19. The chain combines TRBV7-9 with TRBJ2-7; 9 nucleotides match TRBD1. The DNA of the CDR3 is TGTGCCAGCAGCTCAGCCGGGACAGGGCGGTACGAGCAGTACTTC. Translating it yields CASSSAGTGRYEQYF. The full variable domain, completed using reference TRBV7-9 and TRBJ2-7, is DTGVSQNPRHKITKRGQNVTFRCDPISEHNRLYWYRQTLGQGPEFLTYFQNEAQLEKSRLLSDRFSAERPKGSFSTLEIQRTEQGDSAMYLCASSSAGTGRYEQYFGPGTRLTVT.